This T cell receptor (beta chain) originates from a study of CD8 T cells in ankylosing spondylitis. V was cut by 5 bases and J by 0 bases, with 13 bases left in between. CDR1 and CDR2 (germline): MNHEY, SMNVEV (reference sequence). The CDR3 is 16 residues long. A quantitative 5'-RACE method, one with molecular barcodes, was used to make TCR beta libraries. MiXCR, applied by TCRdb to the 5' RACE reads, yields one record per CDR3 protein. Of about 250,000 distinct CDR3 sequences listed, 15% to 20% are singletons. Sequences were obtained from blood, either unsorted or a sorted T cell fraction (not recorded which). This TCR came from a male donor with ankylosing spondylitis or in good health (not recorded which). The rearrangement uses TRBV27 and TRBJ2-2; D is unresolved. CDR3 amino acids: CASSPRRYSNTGELFF. CDR3 in DNA: TGTGCCAGCAGTCCTAGGCGGTACTCGAACACCGGGGAGCTGTTTTTT.